The 14 T cell receptor beta chains presented below share a single source sample, sequenced in a study of T cell repertoires in cytomegalovirus infection. TCRdb analysed the reads with MiXCR anew, one entry per CDR3 protein. Among about 400,000 distinct CDR3 sequences listed, 15% to 20% were seen once. Source material: PBMCs. The receptors derive from a human donor in good health (CMV status not recorded). Some clones in this sample may be carry-over from other donors' samples.

This clonotype was found a few times. The rearrangement joins TRBV20-1 to TRBJ2-3; 11 bases line up with TRBD2. This CDR3 has 15 amino acids. The germline V gene encodes CDR1 DFQATT and CDR2 SNEGSKA (reference sequence). V shed 1 base and J 1 base; nucleotides not matched to a gene: 1. The CDR3 protein is CSARVLAGGTDTQYF. As DNA, the CDR3 is TGCAGTGCTAGAGTACTAGCGGGAGGCACAGATACGCAGTATTTT.

This rearrangement joins TRBV20-1 to TRBJ2-1; 10 positions agree with TRBD1. This CDR3 comprises 14 residues. CDR1 DFQATT and CDR2 SNEGSKA come from the germline V gene (reference sequence). Trimming at V came to 6 bases and at J to 5 bases, leaving 7 bases not matched to a gene. As DNA, the CDR3 is TGCAGTGCCCGCGACAGGGGGCAACACAATGAGCAGTTCTTC. This gives the protein CSARDRGQHNEQFF.

As to this clonotype: Just one base apart from a much larger clone, this may be a read error. The chain has TRBV11-2 and TRBJ1-1, with TRBD1 as a possible D gene (5 bases). V was pared by 5 bases and J by 0 bases, with 19 bases between. CDR1 is SGHAT, CDR2 FQNNGV, per germline. The CDR3 runs to 17 residues. The CDR3 protein is CASSTYVPGLMNTEAFF. The CDR3 DNA follows: TGTGCCAGCAGCACTTACGTCCCGGGGCTCATGAACACTGAAGCTTTCTTT. The complete variable domain, with remaining parts taken from reference TRBV11-2 and TRBJ1-1, reads EAGVAQSPRYKIIEKRQSVAFWCNPISGHATLYWYQQILGQGPKLLIQFQNNGVVDDSQLPKDRFSAERLKGVDSTLKIQPAKLEDSAVYLCASSTYVPGLMNTEAFFGQGTRLTVV.

The rearrangement links TRBV4-1 to TRBJ2-1; D possibly uses TRBD1 or TRBD2 (5 bases each). Germline V gene lookup returns CDR1 MGHRA and CDR2 YSYEKL. CDR3 size: 18 residues. The ends were cut back, 4 bases at V and 0 bases at J, with 19 bases in the middle. CDR3 in amino acids: CASSRDSSGPRSYNEQFF. The CDR3 bases are TGCGCCAGCAGCCGAGACTCTTCGGGACCCCGCTCCTACAATGAGCAGTTCTTC.

About this clonotype: Being one base from a much bigger clone, this may be a read error. The rearrangement links TRBV19 to TRBJ2-1, with a possible D match to TRBD1 (5 bases). In germline, CDR1 is LNHDA, CDR2 SQIVND (reference sequence). The CDR3 covers 15 residues. DNA for the CDR3: TGTGCCTGTAGTCAGGGTCTATACACCTACAATGAGCAGTTCTTC. As protein: CACSQGLYTYNEQFF.

The chain employs TRBV5-1 and TRBJ1-3; D not resolved. Germline-derived CDR1 and CDR2 are SGHRS and YFSETQ. The CDR3 totals 17 residues. Trimming removed 0 bases from V and 0 bases from J, with 13 bases in between. CDR3: CASSLGAGVSSGNTIYF. In nucleotides, the CDR3 is TGCGCCAGCAGCTTGGGGGCCGGCGTCAGCTCTGGAAACACCATATATTTT.

The sample holds many counts of this clonotype. The rearrangement uses TRBV10-3 and TRBJ2-3, with D perhaps matching TRBD2 (5 bases). Germline values: CDR1 ENHRY, CDR2 SYGVKD. The V and J ends lost 8 bases and 1 base respectively, with 13 bases between them. The CDR3 totals 14 residues. CDR3 DNA sequence: TGTGCCATCGGGAGAGGCCCGGGCACAGATACGCAGTATTTT. This sequence encodes CAIGRGPGTDTQYF.

In its sample, this clonotype was seen many times. V is TRBV7-2 and J is TRBJ2-5; 8 bases are a match to TRBD2. Per the germline V gene, CDR1 is SGHTA and CDR2 is FQGNSA. CDR3 length: 16 residues. V shed 2 bases, J shed 5 bases, and the junction held 10 bases outside the gene matches. The CDR3 DNA reads TGTGCCAGCAGCTTATGGGGCGGGGGGCCCTGGGAGACCCAGTACTTC. Translated: CASSLWGGGPWETQYF.

The rearrangement uses TRBV20-1 and TRBJ2-7, with 9 nucleotides matching TRBD2. CDR3 size: 13 residues. Germline lookup yields CDR1 DFQATT and CDR2 SNEGSKA (reference sequence). The V and J ends lost 5 bases and 3 bases, in that order; junction bases with no gene match: 5. The chain's CDR3 is CSAARLAVYEQYF. The CDR3 nucleotides read TGCAGTGCTGCCCGACTAGCGGTCTACGAGCAGTACTTC.

Only a few counts were recorded for this clonotype. The gene calls are TRBV28 and TRBJ1-2; 7 nucleotides agree with TRBD1. The V gene end was trimmed by 7 bases and the J gene end by 4 bases; junction bases not matched to a gene: 9. Germline lookup yields CDR1 MDHEN and CDR2 SYDVKM. CDR3 length: 14 residues. The CDR3 here is CASTNRGGSYGYTF. CDR3 DNA: TGTGCCAGCACCAACAGGGGAGGTAGCTATGGCTACACCTTC.

The J gene is TRBJ2-5, the V gene TRBV12-5; 7 bases line up with TRBD1. There are 14 residues in the CDR3. V gave up 5 bases and J gave up 1 base; unmatched junction bases: 4. Germline V gene lookup returns CDR1 LGHNT and CDR2 FRNRAP. The CDR3 reads CASGPGQTQETQYF. The DNA of the CDR3 is TGTGCTAGTGGTCCGGGACAGACCCAAGAGACCCAGTACTTC.

This clonotype was detected a few times. The chain uses TRBV2 and TRBJ1-1; TRBD1 matches at 7 bases. After removal of 8 bases from V and 0 bases from J, the junction contained 3 bases not matched to a gene. The CDR3 runs 13 residues. CDR1 is SNHLY and CDR2 is FYNNEI in the germline V gene. In DNA, the CDR3 is TGTGCCAGCCAGGGGGTGCTGAACACTGAAGCTTTCTTT. It codes for CASQGVLNTEAFF.

This clonotype turned up a few times. J is TRBJ2-1 and V is TRBV10-3, with 15 nucleotides matching TRBD2. This CDR3 is built from 16 residues. The germline V gene has CDR1 ENHRY and CDR2 SYGVKD. V trimming: 6 bases; J trimming: 7 bases; junction bases outside the gene matches: 7. CDR3 amino acids: CAISRTSGGVMNEQFF. The DNA for the CDR3 is TGTGCCATCAGCCGGACTAGCGGGGGGGTTATGAATGAGCAGTTCTTC.

This sequence joins TRBV2 and TRBJ1-2; D is uncertain. This CDR3 is 13 amino acids long. The germline CDR1 and CDR2 sequences are SNHLY and FYNNEI. V lost 6 bases to trimming and J lost 5 bases, with 13 bases between them. The CDR3 loop reads CASSPEGSYGYTF. CDR3 nucleotide sequence: TGTGCCAGCAGCCCCGAAGGGTCATATGGCTACACCTTC.